A selection of T cell receptor beta chains follows, all from one sample in a study of blood T cell repertoires in COVID-19. The table came from immunoSEQ multiplex PCR; TCRdb's copy has only in-frame clones and leaves some out. Here the sample spans fewer than 250,000 clones, around 80% being singletons. The sequenced sample was peripheral blood. Receptors were obtained from a human donor in a cohort sampled during active COVID-19. Both conserved end residues are part of each CDR3. A D gene is named only where the DNA matches it firmly. Clone size is stated in some rows and not others, as once, few, many or a class when expanded.

v_gene: TRBV5-1; abundance: .; d_gene: .; j_gene: TRBJ1-5; CDR3aa: CASSLVPRGTGSNQPQHF; CDR3nt: TGCGCCAGCAGCTTGGTCCCACGGGGGACGGGCAGCAATCAGCCCCAGCATTTT
v_gene: TRBV2; abundance: .; d_gene: .; j_gene: TRBJ1-1; CDR3aa: CASSAGGGDTEAFF; CDR3nt: TGTGCCAGCAGTGCGGGGGGAGGAGACACTGAAGCTTTCTTT
v_gene: TRBV3-1/TRBV3-2; abundance: .; d_gene: .; j_gene: TRBJ1-1; CDR3aa: CASSPLGQTGEAFF; CDR3nt: TGTGCCAGCAGCCCCCTCGGACAGACAGGTGAAGCTTTCTTT
v_gene: TRBV10-3; abundance: .; d_gene: .; j_gene: TRBJ2-3; CDR3aa: CAISGTSNTDTQYF; CDR3nt: TGTGCCATCAGTGGAACTAGTAACACAGATACGCAGTATTTT
v_gene: TRBV27; abundance: .; d_gene: .; j_gene: TRBJ2-7; CDR3aa: CASSLFAGQSYEQYF; CDR3nt: TGTGCCAGCAGTTTATTTGCGGGCCAATCCTACGAGCAGTACTTC
v_gene: TRBV6-5; abundance: .; d_gene: TRBD1; j_gene: TRBJ1-5; CDR3aa: CASSSDRDHQPQHF; CDR3nt: TGTGCCAGCAGTTCCGACAGGGACCATCAGCCCCAGCATTTT
v_gene: TRBV18; abundance: .; d_gene: TRBD2; j_gene: TRBJ2-3; CDR3aa: CASSQLAGVDTQYF; CDR3nt: TGTGCCAGCTCACAACTAGCGGGAGTAGATACGCAGTATTTT
v_gene: TRBV19; abundance: .; d_gene: .; j_gene: TRBJ1-4; CDR3aa: CASSISGATNEKLFF; CDR3nt: TGTGCCAGTAGTATATCCGGGGCAACTAATGAAAAACTGTTTTTT
v_gene: TRBV9; abundance: once; d_gene: .; j_gene: TRBJ1-1; CDR3aa: CASSVEGSAGLEF; CDR3nt: TGTGCCAGCAGCGTAGAAGGGTCGGCGGGGTTAGAGTTT
v_gene: TRBV10-1; abundance: .; d_gene: .; j_gene: TRBJ1-3; CDR3aa: CASSKSGDYSGNTIYF; CDR3nt: TGCGCCAGCAGTAAATCGGGGGACTACTCTGGAAACACCATATATTTT
v_gene: TRBV5-1; abundance: .; d_gene: .; j_gene: TRBJ2-3; CDR3aa: CASRQTTTSTDTQYF; CDR3nt: TGCGCCAGCAGGCAGACTACAACAAGCACAGATACGCAGTATTTT
v_gene: TRBV30; abundance: .; d_gene: .; j_gene: TRBJ2-7; CDR3aa: CAWSVNRDEQYF; CDR3nt: TGTGCCTGGAGTGTCAACAGGGATGAGCAGTACTTC
v_gene: TRBV5-1; abundance: .; d_gene: .; j_gene: TRBJ2-7; CDR3aa: CASSLVPVSSYEQYF; CDR3nt: TGCGCCAGCAGCTTGGTCCCGGTGAGCTCCTACGAGCAGTACTTC